These T cell receptor beta chains were read from a single sample in a study of cytomegalovirus exposure and HLA in healthy donors. Clones were read by immunoSEQ multiplex PCR, and TCRdb kept only the in-frame ones, dropping some. The sample holds a few hundred thousand clones, roughly four fifths seen once. Input material: PBMCs. The receptor source for this set is a woman aged 45-60 years in good health and CMV-seropositive. The CDR3 runs from the conserved cysteine through the conserved F or W. Each record gives: V gene, J gene, D gene, clone size, CDR3 protein, CDR3 DNA. The D gene is left open where the match is weak. Clone size is shown for a subset of rows, as once, few, many or a class of expanded clone.

TRBV5-1,TRBJ1-1,TRBD1,once,CASSLTGTGVNTEAFF,TGCGCCAGCAGTCTGACCGGGACAGGGGTGAACACTGAAGCTTTCTTT
TRBV30,TRBJ2-3,TRBD1,NA,CAWSVGTENTDTQYF,TGTGCCTGGAGTGTGGGGACAGAAAACACAGATACGCAGTATTTT
TRBV9,TRBJ1-6,NA,NA,CASSSLPEDSPLHF,TGTGCCAGCAGCTCCCTTCCTGAGGATTCACCCCTCCACTTT
TRBV6-1,TRBJ2-7,NA,NA,CASKYGTLDSYEQYF,TGTGCCAGCAAATACGGGACATTGGACTCCTACGAGCAGTACTTC
TRBV5-1,TRBJ2-7,TRBD1,NA,CASSLDGQAAEQYF,TGCGCCAGCAGCTTGGACGGACAGGCGGCCGAGCAGTACTTC
TRBV9,TRBJ1-4,NA,NA,CASSVGGPRESEKLFF,TGTGCCAGCAGCGTAGGGGGACCTCGGGAGTCTGAAAAACTGTTTTTT
TRBV28,TRBJ2-3,TRBD1,NA,CASSGGSNTQYF,TGTGCCAGCTCAGGGGGCTCGAATACGCAGTATTTT
TRBV5-4,TRBJ2-2,NA,once,CASSTATGTGELFF,TGTGCCAGCTCAACAGCCACGGGGACCGGGGAGCTGTTTTTT
TRBV28,TRBJ1-1,NA,NA,CASSLPPDRHLNTEAFF,TGTGCCAGCAGTTTGCCCCCGGACAGACACTTGAACACTGAAGCTTTCTTT
TRBV11-2,TRBJ1-5,NA,NA,CASSVHPGQPQHF,TGTGCCAGCAGCGTTCACCCAGGCCAGCCCCAGCATTTT
TRBV7-2,TRBJ2-7,TRBD2,NA,CASSAAVSGDPDEQYF,TGTGCCAGCAGCGCCGCTGTTAGCGGGGATCCCGACGAGCAGTACTTC
TRBV30,TRBJ2-7,TRBD2,NA,CAWSVAAGGYEQYF,TGTGCCTGGAGTGTAGCAGCGGGGGGTTACGAGCAGTACTTC
TRBV5-1,TRBJ1-4,NA,NA,CASSLDRPTNEKLFF,TGCGCCAGCAGCTTGGACAGGCCAACTAATGAAAAACTGTTTTTT
TRBV4-1,TRBJ1-5,TRBD1,few,CASSQEFSTGVNQPQHF,TGCGCCAGCAGCCAAGAATTTAGTACAGGGGTAAATCAGCCCCAGCATTTT
TRBV5-4,TRBJ2-5,TRBD2,NA,CASQAILGGDQETQYF,TGTGCCAGCCAAGCTATTCTCGGGGGGGATCAAGAGACCCAGTACTTC
TRBV10-3,TRBJ2-5,NA,NA,CATTNDERGTQYF,TGTGCCACCACAAACGACGAGCGAGGGACCCAGTACTTC
TRBV19,TRBJ2-7,NA,NA,CASSISAHSASSSYEQYF,NA
TRBV5-1,TRBJ1-1,NA,NA,CASSRGGPAEAFF,TGCGCCAGCAGCCGCGGGGGACCGGCTGAAGCTTTCTTT
TRBV30,TRBJ1-1,TRBD1,NA,CASTSRGPLNTEAFF,TGTGCCTCCACGTCCAGGGGGCCCTTGAACACTGAAGCTTTCTTT
TRBV6-1,TRBJ2-7,NA,NA,CASSVSSYEQYF,TGTGCCAGCAGCGTTAGCTCCTACGAGCAGTACTTC
TRBV5-1,TRBJ1-2,TRBD1,NA,CASSLTGANYGYTF,TGCGCCAGCAGCTTGACAGGGGCTAACTATGGCTACACCTTC
TRBV5-1,TRBJ1-2,NA,NA,CASSGSPQGRQSGYTF,TGCGCCAGCAGCGGCTCCCCACAGGGAAGGCAGTCTGGCTACACCTTC
TRBV7-9,TRBJ2-7,NA,NA,CASSRGAGDSYEQYF,TGTGCCAGCAGCCGCGGAGCCGGGGACTCCTACGAGCAGTACTTC
TRBV25-1,TRBJ1-2,TRBD1,NA,CASLGWGTGGHRGYTF,TGTGCCAGCCTCGGATGGGGGACAGGGGGGCATCGGGGCTACACCTTC
TRBV28,TRBJ1-5,NA,NA,CASRRSDSRRQPQHF,TGTGCCAGCCGTAGGTCCGACAGCCGACGTCAGCCCCAGCATTTT
TRBV19,TRBJ1-1,TRBD1,NA,CASSTGQGPSMNTEAFF,TGTGCCAGTAGTACCGGACAGGGACCCTCCATGAACACTGAAGCTTTCTTT
TRBV7-2,TRBJ1-2,NA,NA,CASSLALSGDYGYTF,TGTGCCAGCAGCTTAGCGCTATCAGGGGACTATGGCTACACCTTC
TRBV28,TRBJ1-2,TRBD1,NA,CASSLGSTGGRGYTF,TGTGCCAGCAGTTTAGGTTCTACAGGGGGTCGAGGCTACACCTTC
TRBV5-5,TRBJ1-2,TRBD1,NA,CASSLASGQGNYGYTF,TGTGCCAGCAGCTTGGCATCCGGACAGGGGAACTATGGCTACACCTTC
TRBV5-1,TRBJ1-1,TRBD1,NA,CASSLRTGGDTEAFF,TGCGCCAGCAGCTTACGGACAGGAGGGGACACTGAAGCTTTCTTT
TRBV27,TRBJ1-2,NA,NA,CASSLQGRSYGYTF,TGTGCCAGCAGTTTACAGGGAAGAAGCTATGGCTACACCTTC